The 7 T cell receptor beta chains presented below share a single source sample, sequenced in a study of PD-1 blockade in classical Hodgkin lymphoma. Profiling relied on immunoSEQ multiplex PCR, and the TCRdb table lists in-frame clones only, not all of them. The sample lists fewer than 20,000 clones, over 70% seen once, with around 1.9% in the top ten. Time point reported: cycle 4 day 1 (C4D1), after less than 7 weeks of nivolumab. Brentuximab vedotin exposure varied, and every patient relapsed after autologous stem cell transplantation. Out of thawed PBMCs, magnetic negative selection purified CD4+ T cells. The specimen was CD4+ T cells from blood, collected before the fourth cycle of nivolumab. These receptors were taken from a human donor with classical Hodgkin lymphoma.

J is TRBJ2-1 and V is TRBV18; no clear D. Germline V gene data show CDR1 as KGHSH and CDR2 as LQKENI. The CDR3 spans 12 residues. Trimming removed 0 bases from V and 4 bases from J, with 1 base in between. CDR3 sequence: CASSPPYNEQFF. CDR3 DNA: TGTGCCAGCTCACCACCTTACAATGAGCAGTTCTTC.

The J gene is TRBJ1-5, the V gene TRBV4-1; 7 bases agree with TRBD1. The CDR3 spans 15 residues. J was trimmed by 4 bases and V by 6 bases; bases with no gene match: 9. Germline V gene lookup returns CDR1 MGHRA and CDR2 YSYEKL. CDR3 in amino acids: CASSLLTGVNQPQHF. DNA of the CDR3: TGCGCCAGCAGTCTATTAACAGGGGTAAATCAGCCCCAGCATTTT.

This sequence joins TRBV6-6 and TRBJ2-3, with D unclear. The CDR3 spans 12 residues. The ends were cut back, 6 bases at V and 4 bases at J, with 8 bases in the middle. Germline V lookup: CDR1 MNHNY, CDR2 SVGAGI (reference sequence). The CDR3 DNA reads as TGTGCCAGCAGCCGTCAGGCAGATACGCAGTATTTT. Its protein is CASSRQADTQYF.

The J gene is TRBJ1-6, the V gene TRBV10-2; 7 bases are a match to TRBD1. The CDR3 is 14 residues long. Germline trimming cut 2 bases from V and 7 bases from J; bases unmatched to any gene: 2. Germline V gene data show CDR1 as WSHSY and CDR2 as SAAADI. DNA for the CDR3: TGCGCCAGCAGTGAGGGACAGGAGAATTCACCCCTCCACTTT. Translated, it gives CASSEGQENSPLHF.

Only a few counts were recorded for this clone. The rearrangement uses TRBV19 and TRBJ2-7, with D perhaps matching TRBD1 (5 bases). Trimming removed 3 bases from V and 0 bases from J, with 9 bases in between. The CDR3 consists of 14 residues. Germline CDR1 is LNHDA and CDR2 is SQIVND (reference sequence). The CDR3 bases are TGTGCCAGTAGTATCTGGACAAACTCCTACGAGCAGTACTTC. It translates to CASSIWTNSYEQYF.

This clone showed up just once. This chain links TRBV6-1 with TRBJ2-2; no reliable D call. The ends were cut back, 8 bases at V and 6 bases at J, with 10 bases in the middle. This CDR3 has 12 amino acids. Looked up from germline, CDR1 is MNHNS and CDR2 is SASEGT. Here the CDR3 reads CASLRVAGELFF. The CDR3 DNA follows: TGTGCCAGCCTCCGGGTTGCCGGGGAGCTGTTTTTT.

The rearrangement uses TRBV30 and TRBJ2-3; 7 positions match TRBD1. Germline values: CDR1 GTSNPN, CDR2 SVGIG (reference sequence). The CDR3 covers 14 residues. Trimming cost V 3 bases and J 0 bases; bases outside gene matches: 3. The CDR3 protein is CAWRTGLSTDTQYF. The CDR3 DNA reads as TGTGCCTGGAGGACAGGGCTGAGCACAGATACGCAGTATTTT.